One and the same sample provided the 26 T cell receptor beta chains below, sequenced in a study of blood T cell repertoires in COVID-19. Some clones are missing from TCRdb's copy, which holds only in-frame ones; the method was immunoSEQ multiplex PCR. Altogether some 350,000 clones are present, 75% to 90% being singletons, with the ten largest covering over 0.95%. Source material: PBMCs or T cells enriched from blood (not recorded which). These receptors came from a young man who had recovered from COVID-19.

The chain carries TRBV19 and TRBJ1-5, with D possibly TRBD1 on 5 matching bases. There are 13 residues in the CDR3. V lost 3 bases and J lost 7, with 10 bases in between. The germline V gene encodes CDR1 LNHDA and CDR2 SQIVND (reference sequence). The DNA for the CDR3 is TGTGCCAGTAGTATGGGTGGGGGGCAGCCCCAGCATTTT. It translates to CASSMGGGQPQHF. The full variable domain, rest sourced from reference TRBV19 and TRBJ1-5, is DGGITQSPKYLFRKEGQNVTLSCEQNLNHDAMYWYRQDPGQGLRLIYYSQIVNDFQKGDIAEGYSVSREKKESFPLTVTSAQKNPTAFYLCASSMGGGQPQHFGDGTRLSIL.

V is TRBV18 and J is TRBJ2-3, with D uncertain. CDR1 and CDR2 (germline): KGHSH, LQKENI. V lost 4 bases and J 2 bases, leaving 10 bases between the germline ends. This CDR3 is built from 14 residues. The DNA for the CDR3 is TGTGCCAGCTCACTTACTGTATTCACAGATACGCAGTATTTT. It yields the protein CASSLTVFTDTQYF. Full variable domain (rest looked up from reference TRBV18 and TRBJ2-3): NAGVMQNPRHLVRRRGQEARLRCSPMKGHSHVYWYRQLPEEGLKFMVYLQKENIIDESGMPKERFSAEFPKEGPSILRIQQVVRGDSAAYFCASSLTVFTDTQYFGPGTRLTVL.

The CDR3 coding sequence is TGTGCCAGCAGGCCAGGGACTCCTACCTACGAGCAGTACTTC. Translation gives CASRPGTPTYEQYF. The J gene is TRBJ2-7, the V gene TRBV6-5; tentatively, D is TRBD2 (6 bases). CDR1 is MNHEY and CDR2 is SVGAGI in the germline V gene. Trimming took off 6 bases at V and 2 bases at J, with 14 bases between the two ends. The CDR3 has 14 amino acids.

The V call is TRBV28, the J call TRBJ1-1, with TRBD1 identical over 7 bases. The CDR3 covers 15 residues. V gave up 5 bases and J gave up 6 bases; unmatched junction bases: 12. Per the germline V gene, CDR1 is MDHEN and CDR2 is SYDVKM. The CDR3 sequence is CASSPHSGGIAEAFF. The CDR3 DNA follows: TGTGCCAGCAGTCCCCATTCAGGGGGAATCGCTGAAGCTTTCTTT.

The chain employs TRBV28 and TRBJ1-2; 9 bases align to TRBD1. CDR1 and CDR2 from the germline V gene are MDHEN and SYDVKM. J gave up 8 bases and V 2 bases, and 9 bases lay outside the gene matches. The CDR3 has 15 amino acids. The chain's CDR3 is CASSLGRTGARGYTF. For the CDR3, the DNA is TGTGCCAGCAGTTTAGGCCGGACAGGGGCGCGAGGCTACACCTTC.

V and J are TRBV6-5 and TRBJ2-7, with D possibly being TRBD1 (6 bases). CDR3 length: 13 residues. The germline V and J ends were trimmed by 8 bases and 3 bases, with 14 bases remaining between them. Germline CDR1 MNHEY, CDR2 SVGAGI. CDR3 DNA sequence: TGTGCCAGCGGGGGCCTAACGGGCTACGAGCAGTACTTC. This sequence encodes CASGGLTGYEQYF.

This clone occurred once. J is TRBJ2-7 and V is TRBV5-1, with 7 bases matching TRBD1. This CDR3 is built from 17 residues. J lost 6 bases, V lost 2 bases, and 17 bases had no gene match. Germline CDR1 reads SGHRS; CDR2 reads YFSETQ. The CDR3 here is CASSLTGTASRWLEQYF. CDR3 sequence (DNA): TGCGCCAGCAGCTTAACCGGGACAGCTTCCCGATGGCTCGAGCAGTACTTC. Based on the CDR3 plus reference TRBV5-1 and TRBJ2-7, the full variable domain is KAGVTQTPRYLIKTRGQQVTLSCSPISGHRSVSWYQQTPGQGLQFLFEYFSETQRNKGNFPGRFSGRQFSNSRSEMNVSTLELGDSALYLCASSLTGTASRWLEQYFGPGTRLTVT.

V gene TRBV15 combines with J gene TRBJ2-3; 10 bases are shared with TRBD2. Germline lookup yields CDR1 LNHNV and CDR2 YYDKDF (reference sequence). With 1 base clipped from V and 5 bases from J, the junction kept 12 bases outside the gene matches. This CDR3 is 18 amino acids long. The CDR3 sequence is CATSRVLALAGEGDTQYF. DNA of the CDR3: TGTGCCACCAGCAGAGTTCTGGCGCTAGCGGGAGAAGGAGATACGCAGTATTTT.

The chain carries TRBV12-3 or TRBV12-4 and TRBJ1-3, with unresolved D. The germline V and J ends were trimmed by 2 bases and 4 bases, with 3 bases remaining between them. The CDR3 is 12 residues long. The CDR3 is CASSLQGNTIYF. CDR3 DNA sequence: TGTGCCAGCAGTTTACAGGGAAACACCATATATTTT.

With regard to this clone: The identical CDR3 is also encoded by other nucleotide sequences in the sample. This chain links TRBV5-1 with TRBJ1-4, with TRBD1 identical over 8 bases. CDR3 size: 15 residues. Germline V gene lookup returns CDR1 SGHRS and CDR2 YFSETQ. V lost 3 bases and J lost 2; bases outside the gene matches: 3. The CDR3 DNA follows: TGCGCCAGCAGCTCTGGACAGGGCACTAATGAAAAACTGTTTTTT. This gives the protein CASSSGQGTNEKLFF.

The V gene is TRBV18, the J gene TRBJ1-5; D is undetermined. Germline-derived CDR1 and CDR2 are KGHSH and LQKENI. V dropped 4 bases and J dropped 4 bases, with 14 bases sitting between them. The CDR3 consists of 15 residues. For the CDR3, the DNA is TGTGCCAGCTCACGCGAGGCGGGCCCGAATCAGCCCCAGCATTTT. It specifies CASSREAGPNQPQHF.

The gene calls are TRBV3-1 (or the pseudogene TRBV3-2) and TRBJ2-1; D is uncertain. This CDR3 is 12 amino acids long. The germline gives CDR1 LGHDT, CDR2 YNNKEL (reference sequence). Trimming cost V 5 bases and J 7 bases, with 9 bases left between them. CDR3 residues: CASSYHGNEQFF. CDR3 DNA sequence: TGTGCCAGCAGCTACCACGGGAATGAGCAGTTCTTC.

The chain has TRBV19 and TRBJ2-1; the D is unclear. V shed 2 bases and J shed 6 bases, with 11 bases lying between them. The CDR3 contains 14 residues. Germline V gene data show CDR1 as LNHDA and CDR2 as SQIVND (reference sequence). The CDR3 nucleotides read TGTGCCAGTAGTATAAGGCCCCGCGGCAATGAGCAGTTCTTC. Translated: CASSIRPRGNEQFF.

This clone appeared a single time. This rearrangement joins TRBV27 to TRBJ1-5; possible D gene TRBD1, 5 bases. CDR1 MNHEY and CDR2 SMNVEV come from the germline V gene (reference sequence). The V gene lost 5 bases and the J gene lost 2 bases, with 25 bases spanning the gap. The CDR3 is made up of 19 amino acids. The CDR3, as DNA: TGTGCCAGCAGTGATCGGACAAGAAAAGGTCGCTATGGCAATCAGCCCCAGCATTTT. Encoded protein: CASSDRTRKGRYGNQPQHF.

The chain joins TRBV14 to TRBJ1-1; 7 nucleotides agree with TRBD1. V gave up 3 bases and J gave up 0 bases; unmatched junction bases: 16. The CDR3 extends over 19 amino acids. Germline V gene lookup returns CDR1 SGHDN and CDR2 FVKESK. Written as DNA, the CDR3 is TGTGCCAGCAGCCACCCGAAGAAGGGGTTCAGGGGGGTGAACACTGAAGCTTTCTTT. Amino acid sequence: CASSHPKKGFRGVNTEAFF.

The chain links TRBV27 to TRBJ2-7; 13 positions match TRBD2. The CDR3 sequence is 15 residues long. The germline CDR1 and CDR2 sequences are MNHEY and SMNVEV (reference sequence). With 9 bases clipped from V and 3 bases from J, the junction kept 8 bases outside the gene matches. The CDR3 sequence: CASKAGLAGLYEQYF. The CDR3 DNA is TGTGCCAGTAAAGCGGGACTAGCGGGACTCTACGAGCAGTACTTC.

The CDR3 DNA sequence: TGTGCCAGTGCGCCGAAGGGGACTAGCGGGTATGAGCAGTTCTTC. It specifies CASAPKGTSGYEQFF. This chain joins TRBV19 and TRBJ2-1, with 12 nucleotides matching TRBD2. The germline V gene encodes CDR1 LNHDA and CDR2 SQIVND (reference sequence). CDR3 length: 15 residues. Trimming cost V 8 bases and J 8 bases; bases outside gene matches: 10.

The chain couples TRBV5-1 to TRBJ1-4; D perhaps matches TRBD1 (5 bases). The length of the CDR3 is 14 residues. Trimming pared 3 bases from V and 5 bases from J, leaving 11 bases between. CDR1 SGHRS and CDR2 YFSETQ come from the germline V gene. The CDR3 DNA reads as TGCGCCAGCAGCTCGGGGGGTAGGAATGAAAAACTGTTTTTT. Translated, it gives CASSSGGRNEKLFF.

In its sample, this clone was seen once. V is TRBV7-9 and J is TRBJ1-1, with 9 bases aligning to TRBD1. Trimming took 5 bases from V and 5 from J; bases not matched to a gene: 6. Germline V gene lookup returns CDR1 SEHNR and CDR2 FQNEAQ (reference sequence). The CDR3 totals 14 residues. CDR3 in amino acids: CASSLQGARTEAFF. The CDR3 DNA sequence: TGTGCCAGCAGCCTACAGGGGGCGAGAACTGAAGCTTTCTTT.

This chain uses TRBV6-5 with TRBJ1-1; D unresolved. Trimming stripped 0 bases from V and 5 bases from J, with 16 bases between. Germline V gives CDR1 MNHEY, CDR2 SVGAGI. The CDR3 contains 16 residues. Here the CDR3 reads CASSYSIVSSRTEAFF. DNA for the CDR3: TGTGCCAGCAGTTACTCGATCGTATCCTCACGGACTGAAGCTTTCTTT.

This rearrangement joins TRBV3-1 (or the pseudogene TRBV3-2) to TRBJ2-7; TRBD1 matches 8 bases. With 1 base clipped from V and 7 bases from J, the junction kept 9 bases outside the gene matches. Germline V lookup: CDR1 LGHDT, CDR2 YNNKEL (reference sequence). The CDR3 loop spans 15 amino acids. CDR3 sequence reads: CASSQASGGSGEQYF. CDR3 DNA sequence: TGTGCCAGCAGCCAAGCCTCAGGGGGCTCGGGTGAGCAGTACTTC.

This CDR3 is CSAWARGANVLTF. The CDR3 nucleotides are TGCAGCGCCTGGGCAAGAGGGGCCAACGTCCTGACTTTC. The chain joins TRBV29-1 to TRBJ2-6; no definite D call. From germline, CDR1 is SQVTM and CDR2 ANQGSEA. V gave up 7 bases and J gave up 4 bases, with 11 bases separating them. The length of the CDR3 is 13 residues.

This clone has only one observation. This chain connects TRBV7-2 to TRBJ1-1; no firm D call. CDR3 size: 13 residues. Germline CDR1 is SGHTA and CDR2 is FQGNSA. Trimming cost V 1 base and J 6 bases, with 9 bases left between them. The CDR3 DNA follows: TGTGCCAGCAGCTTAGGCCAGGTTGCTGAAGCTTTCTTT. This codes for CASSLGQVAEAFF.

This clone was detected only a few times. This chain uses TRBV30 with TRBJ1-5; D perhaps matches TRBD1 (6 bases). The CDR3 covers 13 residues. Germline CDR1 is GTSNPN and CDR2 is SVGIG (reference sequence). Trimming shortened V by 4 bases and J by 3 bases, and 10 bases separated the two germline ends. CDR3 protein: CAWTRGANQPQHF. CDR3 bases: TGTGCCTGGACTCGGGGGGCCAATCAGCCCCAGCATTTT. Drawing the rest from reference TRBV30 and TRBJ1-5, the complete variable domain is SQTIHQWPATLVQPVGSPLSLECTVEGTSNPNLYWYRQAAGRGLQLLFYSVGIGQISSEVPQNLSASRPQDRQFILSSKKLLLSDSGFYLCAWTRGANQPQHFGDGTRLSIL.

This chain links TRBV3-1 (or the pseudogene TRBV3-2) with TRBJ2-1; TRBD2 is a possible D gene (5 bases). CDR3 length equals 12 residues. CDR1 is LGHDT, CDR2 YNNKEL, per germline (reference sequence). V lost 4 bases to trimming and J lost 8 bases, with 9 bases between them. CDR3 loop: CASSLTSDEQFF. As DNA, the CDR3 is TGTGCCAGCAGCCTCACTAGTGATGAGCAGTTCTTC.

The chain joins TRBV28 to TRBJ2-5; D is undetermined. CDR1 and CDR2 (germline): MDHEN, SYDVKM. The CDR3 extends over 13 amino acids. Trimming took 2 bases from V and 5 from J, leaving 9 bases between them. CDR3 sequence: CASSLGLFETQYF. Written as DNA, the CDR3 is TGTGCCAGCAGTTTAGGCCTTTTTGAGACCCAGTACTTC.